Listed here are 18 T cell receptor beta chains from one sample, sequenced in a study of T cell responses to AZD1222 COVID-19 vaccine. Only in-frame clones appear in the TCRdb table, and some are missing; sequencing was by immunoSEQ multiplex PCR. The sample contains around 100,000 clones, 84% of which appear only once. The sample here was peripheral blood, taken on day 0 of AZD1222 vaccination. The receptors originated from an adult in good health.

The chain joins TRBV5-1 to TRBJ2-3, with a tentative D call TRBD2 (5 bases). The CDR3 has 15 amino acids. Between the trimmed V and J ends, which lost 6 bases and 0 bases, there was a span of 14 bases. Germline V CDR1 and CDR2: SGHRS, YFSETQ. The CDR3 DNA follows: TGCGCCAGCAAAACGGGAACTTTGAGCACAGATACGCAGTATTTT. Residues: CASKTGTLSTDTQYF. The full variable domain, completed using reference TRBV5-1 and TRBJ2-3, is KAGVTQTPRYLIKTRGQQVTLSCSPISGHRSVSWYQQTPGQGLQFLFEYFSETQRNKGNFPGRFSGRQFSNSRSEMNVSTLELGDSALYLCASKTGTLSTDTQYFGPGTRLTVL.

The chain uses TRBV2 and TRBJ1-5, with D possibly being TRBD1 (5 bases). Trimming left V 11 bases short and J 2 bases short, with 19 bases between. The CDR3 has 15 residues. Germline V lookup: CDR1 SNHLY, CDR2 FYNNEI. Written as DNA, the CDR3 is TGTGCCGGAGGCCTCCGAGCGGGGGGCAATCAGCCCCAGCATTTT. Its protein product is CAGGLRAGGNQPQHF.

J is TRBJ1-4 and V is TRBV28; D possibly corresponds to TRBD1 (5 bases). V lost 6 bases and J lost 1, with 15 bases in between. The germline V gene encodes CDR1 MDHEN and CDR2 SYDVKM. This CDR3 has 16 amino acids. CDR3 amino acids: CASSPPGLITNEKLFF. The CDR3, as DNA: TGTGCCAGCAGCCCCCCGGGACTGATAACTAATGAAAAACTGTTTTTT.

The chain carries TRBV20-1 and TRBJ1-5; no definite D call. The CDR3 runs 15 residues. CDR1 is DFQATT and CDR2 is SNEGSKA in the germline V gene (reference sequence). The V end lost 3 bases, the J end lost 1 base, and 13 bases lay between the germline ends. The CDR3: CSASHDHTSNQPQHF. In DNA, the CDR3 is TGCAGTGCTAGTCACGACCACACGAGCAATCAGCCCCAGCATTTT.

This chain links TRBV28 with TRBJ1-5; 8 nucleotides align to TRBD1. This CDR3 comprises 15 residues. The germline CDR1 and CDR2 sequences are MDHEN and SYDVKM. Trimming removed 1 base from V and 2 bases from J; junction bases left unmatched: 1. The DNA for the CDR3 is TGTGCCAGCAGTTTATCGACAGGGGGCAATCAGCCCCAGCATTTT. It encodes CASSLSTGGNQPQHF.

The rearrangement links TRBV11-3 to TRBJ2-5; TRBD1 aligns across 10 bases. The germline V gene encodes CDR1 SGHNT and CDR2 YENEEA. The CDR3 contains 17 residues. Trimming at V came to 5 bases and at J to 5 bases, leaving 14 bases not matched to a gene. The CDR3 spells CASSLNLRDRGLETQYF. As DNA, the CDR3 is TGTGCCAGCAGCCTTAACCTCCGGGACAGGGGTTTGGAGACCCAGTACTTC. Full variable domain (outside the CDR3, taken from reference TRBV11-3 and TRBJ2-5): EAGVVQSPRYKIIEKKQPVAFWCNPISGHNTLYWYLQNLGQGPELLIRYENEEAVDDSQLPKDRFSAERLKGVDSTLKIQPAELGDSAVYLCASSLNLRDRGLETQYFGPGTRLLVL.

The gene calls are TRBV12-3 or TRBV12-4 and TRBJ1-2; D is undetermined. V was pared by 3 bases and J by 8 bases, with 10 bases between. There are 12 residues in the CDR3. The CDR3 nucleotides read TGTGCCAGCAGTTTTTCTGGCTGGGGCTACACCTTC. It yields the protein CASSFSGWGYTF.

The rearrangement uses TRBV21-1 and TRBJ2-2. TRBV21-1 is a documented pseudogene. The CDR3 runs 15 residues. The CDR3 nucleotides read TGTGCCAGCAGCCGCCGGACCGGGAACACCGGGGAGCTGTTTTTT. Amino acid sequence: CASSRRTGNTGELFF.

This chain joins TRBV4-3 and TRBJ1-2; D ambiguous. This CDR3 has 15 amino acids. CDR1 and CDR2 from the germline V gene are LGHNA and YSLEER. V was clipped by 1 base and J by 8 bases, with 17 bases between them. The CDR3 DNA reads TGCGCCAGCAGCCAAGGGTTTGGGGAGAGAAGGGGCTACACCTTC. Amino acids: CASSQGFGERRGYTF.

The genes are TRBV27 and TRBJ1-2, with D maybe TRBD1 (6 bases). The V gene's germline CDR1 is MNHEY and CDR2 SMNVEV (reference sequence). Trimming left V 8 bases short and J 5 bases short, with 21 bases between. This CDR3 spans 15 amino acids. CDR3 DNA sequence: TGTGCCAGCGGGTTCGACCAAACAGGGACTTATGGCTACACCTTC. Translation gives CASGFDQTGTYGYTF.

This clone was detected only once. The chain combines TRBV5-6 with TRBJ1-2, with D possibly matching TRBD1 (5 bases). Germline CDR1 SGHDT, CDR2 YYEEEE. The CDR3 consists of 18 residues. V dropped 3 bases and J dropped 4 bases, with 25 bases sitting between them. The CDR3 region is CASSSPGQASILGYGYTF. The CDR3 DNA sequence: TGTGCCAGCAGCTCCCCTGGACAAGCTTCAATTTTGGGCTATGGCTACACCTTC. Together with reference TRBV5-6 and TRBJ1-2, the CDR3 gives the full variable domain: DAGVTQSPTHLIKTRGQQVTLRCSPKSGHDTVSWYQQALGQGPQFIFQYYEEEERQRGNFPDRFSGHQFPNYSSELNVNALLLGDSALYLCASSSPGQASILGYGYTFGSGTRLTVV.

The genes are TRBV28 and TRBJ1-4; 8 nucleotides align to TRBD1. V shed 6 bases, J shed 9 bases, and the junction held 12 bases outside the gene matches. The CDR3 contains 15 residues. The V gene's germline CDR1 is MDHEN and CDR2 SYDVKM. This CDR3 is CASSSDRGGDKKLFF. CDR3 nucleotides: TGTGCCAGCAGCTCCGACAGGGGAGGAGATAAAAAACTGTTTTTT.

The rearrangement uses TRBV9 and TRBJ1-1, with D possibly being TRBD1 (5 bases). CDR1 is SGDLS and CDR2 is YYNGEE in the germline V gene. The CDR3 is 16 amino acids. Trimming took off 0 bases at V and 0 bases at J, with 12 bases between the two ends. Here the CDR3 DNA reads TGTGCCAGCAGCGTAGGCCCGTCGACAGTGAACACTGAAGCTTTCTTT. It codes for CASSVGPSTVNTEAFF.

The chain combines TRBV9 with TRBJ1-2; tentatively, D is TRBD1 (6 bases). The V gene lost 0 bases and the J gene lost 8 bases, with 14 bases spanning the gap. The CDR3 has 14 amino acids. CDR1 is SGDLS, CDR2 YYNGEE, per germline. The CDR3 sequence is CASSVDGGPGGYTF. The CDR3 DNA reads TGTGCCAGCAGCGTAGATGGGGGCCCGGGCGGCTACACCTTC.

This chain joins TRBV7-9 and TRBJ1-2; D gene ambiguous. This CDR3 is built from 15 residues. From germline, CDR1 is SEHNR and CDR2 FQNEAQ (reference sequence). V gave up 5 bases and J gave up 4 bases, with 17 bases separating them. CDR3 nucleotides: TGTGCCAGCAGCCGTAACACATACTCACTCTATGGCTACACCTTC. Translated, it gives CASSRNTYSLYGYTF.

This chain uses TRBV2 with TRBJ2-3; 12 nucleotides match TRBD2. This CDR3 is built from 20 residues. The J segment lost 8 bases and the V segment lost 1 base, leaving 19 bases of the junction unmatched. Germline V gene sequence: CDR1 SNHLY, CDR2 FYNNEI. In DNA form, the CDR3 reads TGTGCCAGCAGTGAAGGCCCTCCCGTTGGGCTAGCGGGGGGGCAGGGTACGCAGTATTTT. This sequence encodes CASSEGPPVGLAGGQGTQYF.

CDR3 nucleotides: TGTGCCAGCAGACCCGATAGGGACAGGGTGGGAAACACCATATATTTT. Its protein product is CASRPDRDRVGNTIYF. This chain joins TRBV28 and TRBJ1-3; 9 nucleotides line up with TRBD1. Trimming cost V 6 bases and J 4 bases; bases outside gene matches: 10. The CDR3 covers 16 residues. CDR1 and CDR2 (germline): MDHEN, SYDVKM.

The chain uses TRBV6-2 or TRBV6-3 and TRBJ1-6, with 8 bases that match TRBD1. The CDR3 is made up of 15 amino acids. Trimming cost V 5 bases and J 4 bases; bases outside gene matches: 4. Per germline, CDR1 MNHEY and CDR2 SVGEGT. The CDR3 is CASSLRTGYNSPLHF. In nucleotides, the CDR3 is TGTGCCAGCAGTCTTCGGACAGGGTATAATTCACCCCTCCACTTT.